The 29 T cell receptor beta chains below were found in one sample sequenced in a study of blood T cell repertoires in COVID-19. Here immunoSEQ multiplex PCR was the method, and the copy in TCRdb shows in-frame clones only, minus some. This sample has about 180,000 clones, with approximately 85% found just once. Sequencing was done on a sample of PBMCs or T cells enriched from blood (not recorded which). The source is a middle-aged man who had recovered from COVID-19.

The chain carries TRBV19 and TRBJ1-3; 7 nucleotides agree with TRBD1. Germline lookup yields CDR1 LNHDA and CDR2 SQIVND (reference sequence). V was clipped by 6 bases and J by 11 bases; unmatched bases: 16. The CDR3 sequence is 15 residues long. The CDR3 bases are TGTGCCAGTAGCGCCCTAGGGACAGCCGGAGGACCCATATATTTT. As protein: CASSALGTAGGPIYF.

V gene TRBV7-9 combines with J gene TRBJ1-4; weak D call: TRBD1 (6 bases). CDR1 and CDR2 (germline): SEHNR, FQNEAQ (reference sequence). This CDR3 spans 15 amino acids. The V and J ends lost 3 bases and 6 bases respectively, with 14 bases between them. CDR3 in amino acids: CASSLGQGLDEKLFF. CDR3 coding DNA: TGTGCCAGCAGCTTGGGTCAGGGGTTGGATGAAAAACTGTTTTTT.

The gene calls are TRBV6-1 and TRBJ1-1; D gene uncertain. Germline CDR1 and CDR2: MNHNS and SASEGT. Between the trimmed V and J ends, which lost 0 bases and 1 base, there was a span of 12 bases. There are 16 residues in the CDR3. CDR3 in amino acids: CASSEALRGWNTEAFF. For the CDR3, the DNA is TGTGCCAGCAGTGAAGCGCTTCGAGGGTGGAACACTGAAGCTTTCTTT.

The rearrangement uses TRBV12-3 or TRBV12-4 and TRBJ2-7; 7 positions match TRBD1. The CDR3 runs 12 residues. Germline trimming cut 3 bases from V and 5 bases from J; bases unmatched to any gene: 1. This chain's CDR3 is CASSLTGNEQYF. The CDR3 DNA is TGTGCCAGCAGTTTGACAGGGAACGAGCAGTACTTC.

The V gene is TRBV7-3, the J gene TRBJ2-2, with D possibly being TRBD2 (6 bases). CDR3 size: 13 residues. Looked up from germline, CDR1 is SGHTA and CDR2 is FQGTGA. V was trimmed by 5 bases and J by 5 bases, leaving 9 bases between them. CDR3 region: CASSPSGTGELFF. The CDR3 region has the DNA TGTGCCAGCAGCCCCAGCGGGACCGGGGAGCTGTTTTTT.

The chain uses TRBV11-2 and TRBJ2-5; possible D gene TRBD2, 6 bases. Trimming pared 5 bases from V and 5 bases from J, leaving 18 bases between. The length of the CDR3 is 15 residues. CDR1 is SGHAT, CDR2 FQNNGV, per germline. The CDR3 region is CASSLGGGITETQYF. In nucleotides, the CDR3 is TGTGCCAGCAGCCTAGGTGGCGGGATCACGGAGACCCAGTACTTC.

The rearrangement links TRBV30 to TRBJ1-6; D might be TRBD1 (5 bases). The CDR3 loop spans 14 amino acids. The germline V and J ends were trimmed by 4 bases and 9 bases, with 16 bases remaining between them. Germline V gene sequence: CDR1 GTSNPN, CDR2 SVGIG (reference sequence). The CDR3 region is CAWTGGGTGSPLHF. CDR3 sequence (DNA): TGTGCCTGGACTGGGGGGGGAACGGGTTCACCCCTCCACTTT.

The chain links TRBV7-3 to TRBJ2-1, with TRBD1 matching 7 bases. V lost 5 bases to trimming and J lost 6 bases; unmatched junction nucleotides: 10. Germline lookup yields CDR1 SGHTA and CDR2 FQGTGA. The CDR3 extends over 15 amino acids. The CDR3: CASSTGTANFNEQFF. The CDR3 nucleotides are TGTGCCAGCAGCACCGGGACAGCCAACTTCAATGAGCAGTTCTTC. The full variable domain, rest sourced from reference TRBV7-3 and TRBJ2-1, is GAGVSQTPSNKVTEKGKYVELRCDPISGHTALYWYRQSLGQGPEFLIYFQGTGAADDSGLPNDRFFAVRPEGSVSTLKIQRTERGDSAVYLCASSTGTANFNEQFFGPGTRLTVL.

J is TRBJ2-7 and V is TRBV5-1; D may be TRBD1 (5 bases). Germline CDR1 and CDR2: SGHRS and YFSETQ. The CDR3 spans 14 residues. Trimming took 4 bases from V and 6 from J, leaving 17 bases between them. CDR3 protein: CASSTYEQDPEQYF. DNA of the CDR3: TGCGCCAGCAGCACGTATGAACAGGACCCCGAGCAGTACTTC.

This chain joins TRBV30 and TRBJ2-2, with D possibly matching TRBD2 (5 bases). V was clipped by 0 bases and J by 2 bases, with 10 bases between them. This CDR3 comprises 15 residues. CDR1 is GTSNPN, CDR2 SVGIG, per germline (reference sequence). The CDR3: CAWSVFPGNTGELFF. CDR3 coding DNA: TGTGCCTGGAGTGTATTCCCGGGAAACACCGGGGAGCTGTTTTTT.

About this clone itself: Germline and junction disagree at one end, which may indicate a read error. J is TRBJ2-1 and V is TRBV18; D remains ambiguous. Per the germline V gene, CDR1 is KGHSH and CDR2 is LQKENI. CDR3 size: 11 residues. CDR3 sequence: CASSLDTELFF. DNA for the CDR3: TGTGCCAGCTCACTTGACACCGAGCTGTTCTTC. Full variable domain (remainder filled in from reference TRBV18 and TRBJ2-1): NAGVMQNPRHLVRRRGQEARLRCSPMKGHSHVYWYRQLPEEGLKFMVYLQKENIIDESGMPKERFSAEFPKEGPSILRIQQVVRGDSAAYFCASSLDTELFFGPGTRLTVL.

The J gene is TRBJ1-6, the V gene TRBV19; 9 bases are a match to TRBD1. The trim removed 9 bases at V and 7 bases at J, leaving 4 bases unmatched. In germline, CDR1 is LNHDA, CDR2 SQIVND (reference sequence). This CDR3 has 13 amino acids. CDR3 loop: CASDGQGNSPLHF. DNA for the CDR3: TGTGCCAGCGATGGACAGGGGAATTCACCCCTCCACTTT. Variable domain in full (rest from reference TRBV19 and TRBJ1-6): DGGITQSPKYLFRKEGQNVTLSCEQNLNHDAMYWYRQDPGQGLRLIYYSQIVNDFQKGDIAEGYSVSREKKESFPLTVTSAQKNPTAFYLCASDGQGNSPLHFGNGTRLTVT.

This clone appeared a few times. The CDR3 carries no conserved terminal phenylalanine or tryptophan, so it likely arises from a read error. It is unclear where the CDR3 begins or ends on the DNA, so no DNA is shown, and the CDR3 is as TCRdb lists it. J is TRBJ1-2 and V is TRBV19; the DNA was not compared with TRBD1, the D call given in the table. Germline V gives CDR1 LNHDA, CDR2 SQIVND (reference sequence). The length of the CDR3 is 10 amino acids, counting both ends. This CDR3 is CASSIHSQPK.

The chain has TRBV25-1 and TRBJ1-2; D remains ambiguous. Trimming took off 1 base at V and 4 bases at J, with 10 bases between the two ends. This CDR3 is 14 amino acids long. The V gene's germline CDR1 is MGHDK and CDR2 SYGVNS. CDR3 sequence reads: CASSESGATYGYTF. The CDR3 bases are TGTGCCAGCAGTGAATCGGGAGCAACCTATGGCTACACCTTC.

This chain joins TRBV28 and TRBJ2-7; TRBD1 agrees at 8 bases. Germline V gene sequence: CDR1 MDHEN, CDR2 SYDVKM. J lost 0 bases, V lost 5 bases, and 6 bases had no gene match. This CDR3 is 15 amino acids long. The CDR3 sequence is CASSPGQGSSYEQYF. The CDR3 DNA sequence: TGTGCCAGCAGTCCCGGACAGGGTAGCTCCTACGAGCAGTACTTC.

The chain uses TRBV9 and TRBJ2-7, with a possible D match to TRBD1 (6 bases). Looked up from germline, CDR1 is SGDLS and CDR2 is YYNGEE. V lost 0 bases to trimming and J lost 5 bases, with 12 bases between them. This CDR3 is built from 14 residues. CDR3 protein: CASSVASGVHEQYF. DNA for the CDR3: TGTGCCAGCAGCGTAGCTTCAGGGGTCCACGAGCAGTACTTC.

The chain carries TRBV30 and TRBJ1-1; D unresolved. Germline V gene data show CDR1 as GTSNPN and CDR2 as SVGIG (reference sequence). This CDR3 has 13 residues. The ends were cut back, 3 bases at V and 1 base at J, with 9 bases in the middle. Here the CDR3 reads CAWRPTPNTEAFF. CDR3 sequence (DNA): TGTGCCTGGAGACCGACACCGAACACTGAAGCTTTCTTT.

In this sample, this clone turned up a few times. The genes are TRBV20-1 and TRBJ1-1; possible D gene TRBD1, 5 bases. V lost 3 bases to trimming and J lost 2 bases, with 10 bases between them. The CDR3 loop spans 13 amino acids. Germline CDR1 reads DFQATT; CDR2 reads SNEGSKA (reference sequence). In DNA, the CDR3 is TGCAGTGCTAGTAGACAGCTTAACACTGAAGCTTTCTTT. Amino acids: CSASRQLNTEAFF.

The CDR3 loop reads CASSFGQGGQPQHF. CDR3 bases: TGTGCCAGCAGCTTTGGACAGGGAGGTCAGCCCCAGCATTTT. The rearrangement links TRBV5-6 to TRBJ1-5; 8 bases fit TRBD1. This CDR3 comprises 14 residues. Germline CDR1 reads SGHDT; CDR2 reads YYEEEE. The V segment lost 2 bases and the J segment 6 bases; nucleotides outside the gene matches: 4.

V is TRBV24-1 and J is TRBJ2-5, with 11 bases lining up with TRBD1. V lost 1 base, J lost 5 bases, and 20 bases stayed unmatched. This CDR3 is 21 amino acids long. Germline V gene lookup returns CDR1 KGHDR and CDR2 SFDVKD. This CDR3 is CATSDFKRTGGVLPKMETQYF. The CDR3 nucleotides read TGTGCCACCAGTGATTTTAAGAGGACAGGGGGCGTACTGCCCAAGATGGAGACCCAGTACTTC.

This chain uses TRBV28 with TRBJ1-1; a possible D gene is TRBD1 (5 bases). The CDR3 is 16 amino acids. V lost 4 bases and J lost 1, with 16 bases in between. Per germline, CDR1 MDHEN and CDR2 SYDVKM. CDR3 in amino acids: CASSSDGRGWNTEAFF. CDR3 nucleotide sequence: TGTGCCAGCAGTTCGGATGGCCGGGGGTGGAACACTGAAGCTTTCTTT.

V and J are TRBV29-1 and TRBJ2-2; 8 bases agree with TRBD2. There are 15 residues in the CDR3. The germline V gene has CDR1 SQVTM and CDR2 ANQGSEA. Trimming at V came to 2 bases and at J to 4 bases, leaving 6 bases not matched to a gene. The DNA of the CDR3 is TGCAGCGTTGAACGGAGCGGGGGTACCACCGGGGAGCTGTTTTTT. It is translated as CSVERSGGTTGELFF.

The chain joins TRBV11-2 to TRBJ2-7, with D hard to call. Germline V gives CDR1 SGHAT, CDR2 FQNNGV. Between the trimmed V and J ends, which lost 3 bases and 1 base, there was a span of 4 bases. The CDR3 is 12 amino acids. The CDR3 is CASSLTSYEQYF. CDR3 nucleotides: TGTGCCAGCAGCTTGACTTCCTACGAGCAGTACTTC. Supplemented by reference TRBV11-2 and TRBJ2-7, the full variable domain reads EAGVAQSPRYKIIEKRQSVAFWCNPISGHATLYWYQQILGQGPKLLIQFQNNGVVDDSQLPKDRFSAERLKGVDSTLKIQPAKLEDSAVYLCASSLTSYEQYFGPGTRLTVT.

The V and J genes are TRBV9 and TRBJ1-2, with D possibly TRBD1 on 6 matching bases. V was pared by 0 bases and J by 3 bases, with 15 bases between. Germline loops: CDR1 SGDLS, CDR2 YYNGEE. The CDR3 covers 16 residues. CDR3 in DNA: TGTGCCAGCAGCGTAGCACAGGGCCTTCTTGACTATGGCTACACCTTC. It is translated as CASSVAQGLLDYGYTF.

This rearrangement joins TRBV9 to TRBJ1-2; tentatively, D is TRBD1 (5 bases). The CDR3 loop spans 15 amino acids. V lost 0 bases and J 8 bases, leaving 17 bases between the germline ends. Germline lookup yields CDR1 SGDLS and CDR2 YYNGEE. Here the CDR3 reads CASSVVPGQIGGYTF. CDR3 coding DNA: TGTGCCAGCAGCGTAGTCCCAGGGCAAATAGGAGGCTACACCTTC.

The rearrangement joins TRBV5-1 to TRBJ2-1; the D gene is possibly TRBD2 (5 bases). The ends were cut back, 4 bases at V and 6 bases at J, with 20 bases in the middle. This CDR3 region has 16 residues. Germline V gene lookup returns CDR1 SGHRS and CDR2 YFSETQ. CDR3 DNA sequence: TGCGCCAGCAGCCCCCTGACCGGGATGTTAACCAATGAGCAGTTCTTC. Translated: CASSPLTGMLTNEQFF.

This sequence joins TRBV7-9 and TRBJ1-2; maybe TRBD1 (5 bases). Germline V lookup: CDR1 SEHNR, CDR2 FQNEAQ (reference sequence). CDR3 length: 13 amino acids. With 8 bases removed from V and 1 base from J, the gap between germline ends came to 11 bases. CDR3 DNA: TGTGCCAGCTCCCAGGGCCTTAACTATGGCTACACCTTC. Encoded protein: CASSQGLNYGYTF. The full variable domain, with the rest looked up from reference TRBV7-9 and TRBJ1-2, is DTGVSQNPRHKITKRGQNVTFRCDPISEHNRLYWYRQTLGQGPEFLTYFQNEAQLEKSRLLSDRFSAERPKGSFSTLEIQRTEQGDSAMYLCASSQGLNYGYTFGSGTRLTVV.

The gene calls are TRBV28 and TRBJ1-1, with a tentative D call TRBD1 (5 bases). The CDR3 contains 15 residues. In germline, CDR1 is MDHEN, CDR2 SYDVKM. V lost 8 bases to trimming and J lost 4 bases, with 20 bases between them. CDR3 in amino acids: CASGLPGLEGTEAFF. In DNA form, the CDR3 reads TGTGCCAGCGGCTTACCGGGACTTGAAGGCACTGAAGCTTTCTTT.

The genes are TRBV4-1 and TRBJ2-1; TRBD2 matches at 9 bases. CDR1 and CDR2 (germline): MGHRA, YSYEKL. This CDR3 has 17 amino acids. Trimming removed 0 bases from V and 7 bases from J; junction bases left unmatched: 10. The CDR3 sequence: CASSQDLPSGVINEQFF. CDR3 DNA: TGCGCCAGCAGCCAAGATTTGCCTAGCGGGGTTATTAATGAGCAGTTCTTC.